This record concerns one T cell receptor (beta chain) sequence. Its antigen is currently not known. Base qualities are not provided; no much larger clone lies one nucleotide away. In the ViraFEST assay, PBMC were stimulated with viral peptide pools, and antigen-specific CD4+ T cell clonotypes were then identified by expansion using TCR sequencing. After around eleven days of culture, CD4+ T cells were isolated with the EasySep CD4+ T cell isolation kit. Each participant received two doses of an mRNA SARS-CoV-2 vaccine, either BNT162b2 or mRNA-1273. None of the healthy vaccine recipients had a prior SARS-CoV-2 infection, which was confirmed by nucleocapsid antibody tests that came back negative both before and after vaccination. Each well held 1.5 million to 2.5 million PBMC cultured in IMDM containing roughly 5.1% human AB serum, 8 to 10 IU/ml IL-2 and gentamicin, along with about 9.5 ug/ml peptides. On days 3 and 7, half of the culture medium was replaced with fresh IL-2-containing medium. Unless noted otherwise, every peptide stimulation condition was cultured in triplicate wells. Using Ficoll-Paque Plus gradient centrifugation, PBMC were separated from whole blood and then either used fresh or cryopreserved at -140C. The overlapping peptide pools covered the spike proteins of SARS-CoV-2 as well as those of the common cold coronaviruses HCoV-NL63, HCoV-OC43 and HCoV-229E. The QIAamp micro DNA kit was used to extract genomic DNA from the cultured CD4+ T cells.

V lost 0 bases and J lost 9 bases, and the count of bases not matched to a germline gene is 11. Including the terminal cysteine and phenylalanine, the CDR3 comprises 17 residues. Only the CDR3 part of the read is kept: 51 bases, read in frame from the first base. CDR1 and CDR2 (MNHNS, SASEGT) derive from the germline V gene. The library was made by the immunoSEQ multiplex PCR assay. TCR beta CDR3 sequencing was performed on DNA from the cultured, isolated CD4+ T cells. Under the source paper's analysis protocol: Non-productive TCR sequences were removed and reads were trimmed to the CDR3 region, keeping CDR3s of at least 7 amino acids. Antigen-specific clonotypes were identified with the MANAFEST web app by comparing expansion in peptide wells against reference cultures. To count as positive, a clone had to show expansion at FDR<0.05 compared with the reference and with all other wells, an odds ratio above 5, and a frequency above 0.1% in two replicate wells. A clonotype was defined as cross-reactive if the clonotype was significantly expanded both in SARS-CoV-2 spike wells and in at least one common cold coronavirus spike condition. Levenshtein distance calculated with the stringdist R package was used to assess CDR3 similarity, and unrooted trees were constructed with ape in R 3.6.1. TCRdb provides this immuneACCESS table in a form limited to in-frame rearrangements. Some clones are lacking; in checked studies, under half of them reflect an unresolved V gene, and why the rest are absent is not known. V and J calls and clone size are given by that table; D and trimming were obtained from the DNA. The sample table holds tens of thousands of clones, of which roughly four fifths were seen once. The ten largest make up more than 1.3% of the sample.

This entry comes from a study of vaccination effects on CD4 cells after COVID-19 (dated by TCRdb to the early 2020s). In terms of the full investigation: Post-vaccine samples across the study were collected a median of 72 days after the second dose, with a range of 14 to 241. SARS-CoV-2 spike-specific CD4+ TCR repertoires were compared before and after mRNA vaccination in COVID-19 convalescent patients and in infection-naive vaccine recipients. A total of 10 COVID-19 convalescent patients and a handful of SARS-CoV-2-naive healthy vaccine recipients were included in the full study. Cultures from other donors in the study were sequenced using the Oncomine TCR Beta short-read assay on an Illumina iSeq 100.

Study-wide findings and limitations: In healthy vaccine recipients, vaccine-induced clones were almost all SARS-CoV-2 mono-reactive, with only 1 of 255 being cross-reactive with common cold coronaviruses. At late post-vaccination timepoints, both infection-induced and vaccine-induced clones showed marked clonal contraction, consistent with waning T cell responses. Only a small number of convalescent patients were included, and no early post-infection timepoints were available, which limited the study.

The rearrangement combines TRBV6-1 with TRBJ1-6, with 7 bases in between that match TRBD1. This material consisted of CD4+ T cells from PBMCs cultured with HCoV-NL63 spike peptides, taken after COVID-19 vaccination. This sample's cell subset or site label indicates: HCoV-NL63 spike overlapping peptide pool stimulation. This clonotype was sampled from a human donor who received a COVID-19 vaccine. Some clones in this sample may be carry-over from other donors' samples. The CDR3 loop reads CASSEASTGLFSSPLHF. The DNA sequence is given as TGTGCCAGCAGTGAAGCGTCGACAGGGCTGTTTAGTTCACCCCTCCACTTT.